A selection of T cell receptor beta chains follows, all from one sample in a study of post-analysis software for immune sequencing data. TCRdb re-derived calls from the PCR reads in MiXCR, one entry per CDR3 protein. The data show hundreds of thousands of distinct CDR3 sequences, roughly 27% seen once. Sequenced material: blood. These TCRs come from a girl aged 10-17 years with multiple sclerosis. Each CDR3 is given with its conserved first and last residue. D genes are given only for firm matches. Not all rows give a size; the values are once, few, many and, for expanded clones, a class.

>TRBV29-1|TRBJ1-2|few|.|13
CSVEGFRGYGYTF
TGCAGCGTTGAAGGGTTTCGGGGCTATGGCTACACCTTC
>TRBV6-5|TRBJ1-2|.|.|14
CASSSRVESYGYTF
TGTGCCAGCAGTTCCAGGGTAGAGAGCTATGGCTACACCTTC
>TRBV29-1|TRBJ2-7|many|.|15
CSVEDGQTSSYEQYF
TGCAGCGTTGAAGATGGGCAGACGAGCTCCTACGAGCAGTACTTC
>TRBV7-9|TRBJ2-1|few|.|15
CASSLGGATYNEQFF
TGTGCCAGCAGCTTAGGGGGGGCTACCTACAATGAGCAGTTCTTC
>TRBV29-1|TRBJ2-5|.|.|12
CSVRPMTGEQYF
TGCAGCGTTCGACCCATGACCGGGGAGCAGTACTTC
>TRBV6-6|TRBJ1-2|.|.|13
CASSNPGRAGYTF
TGTGCCAGCAGTAACCCCGGCAGGGCAGGCTACACCTTC
>TRBV7-2|TRBJ2-5|.|.|16
CASSLVVGQRGETQYF
TGTGCCAGCAGCTTAGTGGTTGGGCAGCGTGGGGAGACCCAGTACTTC
>TRBV12-3/TRBV12-4|TRBJ1-2|few|.|15
CASSPQAGRDVGYTF
TGTGCCAGCAGCCCTCAGGCAGGACGGGACGTAGGCTACACCTTC
>TRBV4-1|TRBJ2-4|few|TRBD1|14
CASRGDRAKNIQYF
TGCGCCAGCAGGGGGGACAGAGCCAAAAACATTCAGTACTTC
>TRBV6-2/TRBV6-3|TRBJ1-1|few|.|15
CASSYAALPNTEAFF
TGTGCCAGCAGTTACGCGGCACTCCCGAACACTGAAGCTTTCTTT
>TRBV12-3/TRBV12-4|TRBJ2-1|few|.|13
CASSFTGCGEQFF
TGTGCCAGCAGTTTCACAGGGTGCGGTGAGCAGTTCTTC
>TRBV28|TRBJ2-5|few|.|13
CASLGGGYGTQYF
TGTGCCAGCTTGGGAGGGGGGTATGGGACCCAGTACTTC
>TRBV12-3/TRBV12-4|TRBJ1-1|few|TRBD1|13
CASQGAPNTEAFF
TGTGCCAGCCAGGGGGCCCCGAACACTGAAGCTTTCTTT
>TRBV6-6|TRBJ2-1|.|TRBD2|16
CVSSYSAREAYNEQFF
TGTGTCAGCAGTTACTCCGCGCGGGAGGCCTACAATGAGCAGTTCTTC
>TRBV6-5|TRBJ2-2|.|TRBD1|14
CASRVTGGTGELFF
TGTGCCAGCAGGGTGACAGGGGGAACCGGGGAGCTGTTTTTT
>TRBV29-1|TRBJ1-1|many|.|14
CSVFGGGRSTEAFF
TGCAGCGTCTTTGGAGGGGGGAGGAGCACTGAAGCTTTCTTT
>TRBV29-1|TRBJ1-2|few|.|15
CSVTASDPPNYGYTF
TGCAGCGTTACCGCGTCCGACCCCCCTAACTATGGCTACACCTTC
>TRBV20-1|TRBJ2-7|few|.|12
CSARKGYYEQYF
TGCAGTGCTAGAAAGGGATACTACGAGCAGTACTTC
>TRBV28|TRBJ2-7|few|TRBD2|15
CASSSGTSGIYEQYF
TGTGCCAGCAGTTCCGGGACTAGCGGGATCTACGAGCAGTACTTC
>TRBV29-1|TRBJ2-1|.|.|15
CSGKTQGSSYNGQFF
TGCAGCGGGAAGACCCAGGGGAGCTCCTACAATGGGCAGTTCTTC
>TRBV6-5|TRBJ2-3|few|TRBD2|15
CASSVGLAGGDTQYF
TGTGCCAGCAGCGTCGGACTAGCGGGGGGTGATACGCAGTATTTT
>TRBV7-8|TRBJ2-1|few|.|14
CASSLIQGGNEQFF
TGTGCCAGCAGCTTAATCCAGGGGGGCAATGAGCAGTTCTTC
>TRBV7-8|TRBJ2-5|.|TRBD2|16
CASSASVAGGYNEQYF
TGTGCCAGCAGCGCGTCGGTAGCGGGAGGCTACAATGAGCAGTACTTC
>TRBV20-1|TRBJ2-1|.|TRBD2|15
CSARVLLAGPNEQFF
TGCAGTGCTAGAGTGTTACTAGCGGGTCCCAATGAGCAGTTCTTC
>TRBV15|TRBJ2-3|.|.|13
CATSRDNRNTQYF
TGTGCCACCAGCAGAGATAACAGGAATACGCAGTATTTT
>TRBV5-1|TRBJ1-6|few|.|14
CASSPAEGNSPLHF
TGCGCCAGCAGCCCGGCGGAGGGGAATTCACCCCTCCACTTT
>TRBV2|TRBJ1-1|.|.|13
CASRAREGTEAFF
TGTGCCAGCAGGGCGAGGGAGGGGACTGAAGCTTTCTTT
>TRBV12-3/TRBV12-4|TRBJ1-5|few|.|12
CASSFSDQPQHF
TGTGCCAGCAGTTTTTCTGATCAGCCCCAGCATTTT
>TRBV7-2|TRBJ2-4|many|TRBD1|15
CASSPETGYENIQYF
TGTGCCAGCAGCCCAGAGACAGGGTACGAAAACATTCAGTACTTC
>TRBV6-6|TRBJ1-4|few|.|15
CASSSPGRDGEKLFF
TGTGCCAGCAGTTCCCCAGGCAGGGATGGGGAAAAACTGTTTTTT
>TRBV7-2|TRBJ2-1|many|.|14
CASSLDVGLNEQFF
TGTGCCAGCAGCTTAGACGTCGGACTAAATGAGCAGTTCTTC
>TRBV2|TRBJ1-2|.|.|16
CASSEPTGQLSYGYTF
TGTGCCAGCAGTGAGCCAACCGGACAGCTGAGCTATGGCTACACCTTC
>TRBV20-1|TRBJ1-2|few|.|13
CSAVDGEYYGYTF
TGCAGTGCTGTTGACGGAGAATACTATGGCTACACCTTC
>TRBV29-1|TRBJ1-1|.|.|14
CSVEGHRMNTEAFF
TGCAGCGTTGAGGGACACCGCATGAACACTGAAGCTTTCTTT
>TRBV10-3|TRBJ1-4|few|.|15
CAISAGGTSNEKLFF
TGTGCCATCAGTGCTGGGGGGACAAGTAATGAAAAACTGTTTTTT
>TRBV20-1|TRBJ1-2|.|.|14
CESNSEVQGHGYTF
TGCGAGTCTAATTCCGAGGTTCAGGGTCATGGCTACACCTTC
>TRBV20-1|TRBJ2-1|few|.|18
CSARDLSRLRGTMNEQFF
TGCAGTGCTAGAGATCTTAGCCGGCTGAGGGGGACAATGAATGAGCAGTTCTTC
>TRBV15|TRBJ2-7|few|.|16
CATSSQFQGAGYEQYF
TGTGCCACCAGCAGCCAATTCCAGGGTGCGGGGTACGAGCAGTACTTC
>TRBV7-2|TRBJ2-5|.|.|14
CASSLMSGGKTQYF
TGTGCCAGCAGCTTAATGTCTGGGGGAAAGACCCAGTACTTC
>TRBV7-2|TRBJ2-5|many|.|15
CASSYGPHLQETQYF
TGTGCCAGCAGCTACGGACCCCACCTGCAAGAGACCCAGTACTTC
>TRBV20-1|TRBJ1-2|few|TRBD1|14
CSARPPGQVVGYTF
TGCAGTGCTAGACCGCCGGGACAGGTAGTTGGCTACACCTTC
>TRBV28|TRBJ1-5|.|.|15
CASSFPQGSNQPQHF
TGTGCCAGCAGTTTCCCGCAGGGTAGCAATCAGCCCCAGCATTTT
>TRBV28|TRBJ2-5|few|.|14
CASSSPGPQETQYF
TGTGCCAGCAGTTCTCCTGGGCCCCAAGAGACCCAGTACTTC
>TRBV7-9|TRBJ2-6|.|.|16
CASSPYTNSGANALTF
TGTGCCAGCAGCCCCTACACCAACTCTGGGGCCAACGCCCTGACTTTC